The 10 T cell receptor beta chains below all came from one sample that was sequenced in a study of blood T cell repertoires in COVID-19. Profiled with immunoSEQ multiplex PCR; TCRdb holds only in-frame clones, not every one. The sample records about 120,000 clones, 60% to 85% being singletons. The sequenced sample consisted of peripheral blood. Source of these receptors: a man between 65 and 80 years old with acute or convalescent COVID-19.

The chain carries TRBV6-2 or TRBV6-3 and TRBJ2-1; possibly TRBD1 for D (5 bases). The CDR3 has 15 residues. Trimming pared 2 bases from V and 6 bases from J, leaving 14 bases between. Germline values: CDR1 MNHEY, CDR2 SVGEGT. The chain's CDR3 is CASSYQRIRGNEQFF. In DNA form, the CDR3 reads TGTGCCAGCAGTTACCAGAGAATAAGGGGCAATGAGCAGTTCTTC.

The chain has TRBV7-3 and TRBJ2-5; tentative D call: TRBD2 (6 bases). CDR1 is SGHTA, CDR2 FQGTGA, per germline. The CDR3 consists of 14 residues. The ends were cut back, 5 bases at V and 5 bases at J, with 15 bases in the middle. The DNA of the CDR3 is TGTGCCAGCAGCCCCGGGACTGTATGGGAGACCCAGTACTTC. Its protein is CASSPGTVWETQYF.

The chain uses TRBV14 and TRBJ1-6; tentatively, D is TRBD1 (5 bases). This CDR3 contains 15 residues. CDR1 and CDR2 (germline): SGHDN, FVKESK. V lost 0 bases and J lost 8, with 11 bases in between. This CDR3 is CASSQERTRDSPLHF. Here the CDR3 DNA reads TGTGCCAGCAGCCAAGAGCGGACAAGGGATTCACCCCTCCACTTT.

This clone was counted a few times. This chain uses TRBV5-6 with TRBJ2-1; TRBD2 matches 10 bases. This CDR3 has 15 residues. V lost 4 bases to trimming and J lost 7 bases; unmatched junction nucleotides: 8. Germline V gene sequence: CDR1 SGHDT, CDR2 YYEEEE. CDR3 in amino acids: CASSPRTSGQNEQFF. The CDR3 DNA follows: TGTGCCAGCAGCCCCAGGACTAGCGGTCAGAATGAGCAGTTCTTC.

The V and J genes are TRBV15 and TRBJ1-5; D unresolved. V gave up 0 bases and J gave up 4 bases, with 7 bases separating them. Germline V gene sequence: CDR1 LNHNV, CDR2 YYDKDF (reference sequence). CDR3 length equals 14 residues. CDR3 residues: CATSREGKNQPQHF. DNA for the CDR3: TGTGCCACCAGCAGAGAGGGCAAAAATCAGCCCCAGCATTTT.

The chain combines TRBV19 with TRBJ2-7, with TRBD1 as a possible D gene (5 bases). Germline assignment: CDR1 LNHDA and CDR2 SQIVND (reference sequence). This CDR3 region has 13 residues. The V end lost 6 bases, the J end lost 6 bases, and 15 bases lay between the germline ends. In DNA form, the CDR3 reads TGTGCCAGTAGAGGGCAGGGTATGAGCGAGCAGTACTTC. This encodes CASRGQGMSEQYF.

V gene TRBV5-1 combines with J gene TRBJ1-2; 8 bases agree with TRBD1. Trimming cost V 2 bases and J 8 bases; bases outside gene matches: 8. This CDR3 is 14 amino acids long. CDR1 is SGHRS, CDR2 YFSETQ, per germline. The CDR3 DNA follows: TGCGCCAGCAGCTTTCAGGGGGCAGATGGAGGCTACACCTTC. Protein: CASSFQGADGGYTF.

V usage is TRBV5-1 and J usage is TRBJ2-2; the match to TRBD2 covers 14 bases. The CDR3 loop spans 18 amino acids. Per germline, CDR1 SGHRS and CDR2 YFSETQ. V lost 3 bases to trimming and J lost 1 base; unmatched junction nucleotides: 5. The CDR3 coding sequence is TGCGCCAGCAGCTCGACTGGACTAGCGGGGGGGAACACCGGGGAGCTGTTTTTT. Protein sequence: CASSSTGLAGGNTGELFF.

The rearrangement uses TRBV6-5 and TRBJ2-7; 10 bases fit TRBD2. After removal of 2 bases from V and 4 bases from J, the junction contained 5 bases not matched to a gene. Germline loops: CDR1 MNHEY, CDR2 SVGAGI. CDR3 length: 15 residues. The CDR3 protein is CASSYVLAGLYEQYF. The CDR3, as DNA: TGTGCCAGCAGTTACGTACTAGCGGGGCTTTACGAGCAGTACTTC.

The chain links TRBV5-5 to TRBJ1-2; D is ambiguous. This CDR3 is 15 amino acids long. Germline CDR1 reads SGHKS; CDR2 reads YYEKEE (reference sequence). Trimming removed 1 base from V and 4 bases from J, with 14 bases in between. The CDR3 loop reads CASSLSLANSYGYTF. In DNA, the CDR3 is TGTGCCAGCAGCTTGTCGCTAGCAAACTCCTATGGCTACACCTTC.